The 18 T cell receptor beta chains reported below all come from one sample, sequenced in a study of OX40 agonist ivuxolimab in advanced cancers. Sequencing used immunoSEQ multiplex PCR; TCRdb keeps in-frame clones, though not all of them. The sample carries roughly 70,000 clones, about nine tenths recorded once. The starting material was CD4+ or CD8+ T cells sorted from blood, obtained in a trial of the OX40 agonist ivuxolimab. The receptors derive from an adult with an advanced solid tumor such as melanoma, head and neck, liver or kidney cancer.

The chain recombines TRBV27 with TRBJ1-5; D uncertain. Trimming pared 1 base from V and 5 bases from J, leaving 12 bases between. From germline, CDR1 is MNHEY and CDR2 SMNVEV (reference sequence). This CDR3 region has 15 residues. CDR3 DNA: TGTGCCAGCAGTTTATTGGGGAGTTGGGATCAGCCCCAGCATTTT. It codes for CASSLLGSWDQPQHF.

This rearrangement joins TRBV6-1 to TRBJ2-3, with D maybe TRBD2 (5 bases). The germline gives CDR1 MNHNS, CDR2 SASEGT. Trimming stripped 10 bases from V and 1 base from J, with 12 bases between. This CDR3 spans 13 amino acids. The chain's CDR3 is CATLAGGTDTQYF. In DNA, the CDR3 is TGTGCCACCCTGGCCGGGGGCACAGATACGCAGTATTTT.

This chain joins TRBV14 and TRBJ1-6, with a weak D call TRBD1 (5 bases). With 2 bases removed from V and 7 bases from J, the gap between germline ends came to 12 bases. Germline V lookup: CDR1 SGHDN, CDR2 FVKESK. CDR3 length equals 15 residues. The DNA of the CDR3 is TGTGCCAGCAGCCAATACGGGGCCTCGAATTCACCCCTCCACTTT. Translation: CASSQYGASNSPLHF.

The CDR3 protein is CACAGSSFGEQYF. In DNA form, the CDR3 reads TGTGCCTGCGCAGGGTCATCGTTCGGCGAGCAGTACTTC. The genes are TRBV30 and TRBJ2-7; a weak D match, TRBD1 (5 bases). Germline V CDR1 and CDR2: GTSNPN, SVGIG (reference sequence). The CDR3 is made up of 13 amino acids. V gave up 6 bases and J gave up 6 bases, with 18 bases separating them.

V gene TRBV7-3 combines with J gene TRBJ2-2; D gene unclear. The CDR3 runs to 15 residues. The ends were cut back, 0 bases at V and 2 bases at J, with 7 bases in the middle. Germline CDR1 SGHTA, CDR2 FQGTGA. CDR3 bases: TGTGCCAGCAGCTTAACGCCCGTTAACACCGGGGAGCTGTTTTTT. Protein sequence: CASSLTPVNTGELFF. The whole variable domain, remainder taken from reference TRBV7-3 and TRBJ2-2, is GAGVSQTPSNKVTEKGKYVELRCDPISGHTALYWYRQSLGQGPEFLIYFQGTGAADDSGLPNDRFFAVRPEGSVSTLKIQRTERGDSAVYLCASSLTPVNTGELFFGEGSRLTVL.

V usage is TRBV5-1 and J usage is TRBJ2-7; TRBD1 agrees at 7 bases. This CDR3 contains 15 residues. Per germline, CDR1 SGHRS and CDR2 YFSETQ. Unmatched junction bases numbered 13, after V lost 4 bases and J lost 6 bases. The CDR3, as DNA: TGCGCCAGCAGCCTTGGACAGGTAGGAGGACTCGAGCAGTACTTC. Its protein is CASSLGQVGGLEQYF. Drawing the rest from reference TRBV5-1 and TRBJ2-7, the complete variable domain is KAGVTQTPRYLIKTRGQQVTLSCSPISGHRSVSWYQQTPGQGLQFLFEYFSETQRNKGNFPGRFSGRQFSNSRSEMNVSTLELGDSALYLCASSLGQVGGLEQYFGPGTRLTVT.

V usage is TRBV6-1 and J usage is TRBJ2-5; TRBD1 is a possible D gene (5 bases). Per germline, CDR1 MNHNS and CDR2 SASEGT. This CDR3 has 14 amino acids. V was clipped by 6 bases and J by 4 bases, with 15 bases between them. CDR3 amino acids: CASSVDNSRETQYF. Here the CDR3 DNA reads TGTGCCAGCAGCGTGGACAATTCCAGAGAGACCCAGTACTTC.

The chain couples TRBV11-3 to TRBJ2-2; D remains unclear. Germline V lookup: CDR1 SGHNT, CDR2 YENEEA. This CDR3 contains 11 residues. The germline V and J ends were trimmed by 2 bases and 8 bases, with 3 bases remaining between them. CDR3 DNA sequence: TGTGCCAGCAGCTTACGTGGGGAGCTGTTTTTT. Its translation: CASSLRGELFF.

The CDR3 DNA is TGTGCCAGCTCCAAAGCGGGGGACTATGAGCAGTTCTTC. Translation: CASSKAGDYEQFF. The gene calls are TRBV5-4 and TRBJ2-1; 8 bases are shared with TRBD2. V was clipped by 7 bases and J by 8 bases; unmatched bases: 8. CDR1 and CDR2 (germline): SGHNT, YYREEE (reference sequence). The CDR3 runs 13 residues.

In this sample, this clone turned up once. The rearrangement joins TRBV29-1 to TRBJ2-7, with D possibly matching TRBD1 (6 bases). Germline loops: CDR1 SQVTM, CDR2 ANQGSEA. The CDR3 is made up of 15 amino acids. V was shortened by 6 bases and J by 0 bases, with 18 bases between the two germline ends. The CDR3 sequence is CSVSEDSVSSYEQYF. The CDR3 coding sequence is TGCAGCGTCTCTGAGGACAGCGTGAGCTCCTACGAGCAGTACTTC.

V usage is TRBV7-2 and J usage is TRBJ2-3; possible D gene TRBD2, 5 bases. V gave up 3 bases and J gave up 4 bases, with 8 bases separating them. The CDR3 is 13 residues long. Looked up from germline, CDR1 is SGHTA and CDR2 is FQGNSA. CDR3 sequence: CASSFAGADTQYF. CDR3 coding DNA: TGTGCCAGCAGCTTCGCCGGGGCAGATACGCAGTATTTT. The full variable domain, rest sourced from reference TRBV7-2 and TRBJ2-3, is GAGVSQSPSNKVTEKGKDVELRCDPISGHTALYWYRQSLGQGLEFLIYFQGNSAPDKSGLPSDRFSAERTGGSVSTLTIQRTQQEDSAVYLCASSFAGADTQYFGPGTRLTVL.

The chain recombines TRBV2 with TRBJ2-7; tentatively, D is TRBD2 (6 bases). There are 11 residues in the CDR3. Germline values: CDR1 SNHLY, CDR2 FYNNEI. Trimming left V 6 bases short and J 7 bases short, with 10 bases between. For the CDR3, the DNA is TGTGCCAGCAGGGGAGGTACGGAGCAGTACTTC. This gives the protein CASRGGTEQYF.

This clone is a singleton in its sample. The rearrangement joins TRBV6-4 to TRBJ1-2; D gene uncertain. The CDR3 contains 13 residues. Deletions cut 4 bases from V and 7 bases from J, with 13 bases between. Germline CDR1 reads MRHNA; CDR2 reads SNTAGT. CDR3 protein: CASSASASGGYTF. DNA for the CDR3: TGTGCCAGCAGTGCGTCCGCGAGCGGTGGCTACACCTTC.

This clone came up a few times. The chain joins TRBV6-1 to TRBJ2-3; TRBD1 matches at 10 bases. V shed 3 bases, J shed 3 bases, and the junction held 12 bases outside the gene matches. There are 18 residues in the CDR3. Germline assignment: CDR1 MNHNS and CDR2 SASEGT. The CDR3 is CASSDQKAWDRGTDTQYF. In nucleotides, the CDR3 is TGTGCCAGCAGTGACCAGAAGGCTTGGGACAGGGGAACAGATACGCAGTATTTT.

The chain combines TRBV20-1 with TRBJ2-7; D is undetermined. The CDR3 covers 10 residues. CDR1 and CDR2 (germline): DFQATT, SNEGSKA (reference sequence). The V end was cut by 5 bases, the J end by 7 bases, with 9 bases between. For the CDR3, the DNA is TGCAGTGCTTCTGCGCAAGAGCAGTACTTC. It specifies CSASAQEQYF.

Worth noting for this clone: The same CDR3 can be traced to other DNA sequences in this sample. CDR3 coding DNA: TGTGCCAGCAGCTCGACAGATACGCAGTATTTT. Its protein product is CASSSTDTQYF. The rearrangement uses TRBV7-9 and TRBJ2-3; D is unresolved. In germline, CDR1 is SEHNR, CDR2 FQNEAQ (reference sequence). Trimming shortened V by 4 bases and J by 3 bases, and 2 bases separated the two germline ends. The CDR3 has 11 residues.

Here the CDR3 DNA reads TGTGCCAGCAGCCCCGGAGGGACCACCGGGGAGCTGTTTTTT. It yields the protein CASSPGGTTGELFF. This sequence joins TRBV11-3 and TRBJ2-2; D possibly corresponds to TRBD2 (6 bases). V was shortened by 5 bases and J by 4 bases, with 11 bases between the two germline ends. The CDR3 has 14 residues. From germline, CDR1 is SGHNT and CDR2 YENEEA.

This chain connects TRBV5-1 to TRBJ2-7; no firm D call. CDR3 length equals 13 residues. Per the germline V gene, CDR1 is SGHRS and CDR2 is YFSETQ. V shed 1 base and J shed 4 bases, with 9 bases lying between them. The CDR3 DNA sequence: TGCGCCAGCAGCTTGAGCCCTTCTTACGAGCAGTACTTC. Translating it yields CASSLSPSYEQYF.